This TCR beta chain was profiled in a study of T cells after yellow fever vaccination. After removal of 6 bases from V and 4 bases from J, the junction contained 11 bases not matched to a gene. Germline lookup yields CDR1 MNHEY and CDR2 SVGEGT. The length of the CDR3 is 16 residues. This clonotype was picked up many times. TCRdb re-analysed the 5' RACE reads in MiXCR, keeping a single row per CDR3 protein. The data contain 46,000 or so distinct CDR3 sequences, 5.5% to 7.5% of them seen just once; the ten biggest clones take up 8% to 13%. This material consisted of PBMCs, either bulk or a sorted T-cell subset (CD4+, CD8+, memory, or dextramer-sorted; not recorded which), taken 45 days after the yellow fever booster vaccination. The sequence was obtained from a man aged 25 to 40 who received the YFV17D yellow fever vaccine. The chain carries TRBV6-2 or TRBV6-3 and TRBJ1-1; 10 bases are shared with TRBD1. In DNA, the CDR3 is TGTGCCAGCAGCAGGGACAGGGGATTTTTGGGCACTGAAGCTTTCTTT. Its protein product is CASSRDRGFLGTEAFF.